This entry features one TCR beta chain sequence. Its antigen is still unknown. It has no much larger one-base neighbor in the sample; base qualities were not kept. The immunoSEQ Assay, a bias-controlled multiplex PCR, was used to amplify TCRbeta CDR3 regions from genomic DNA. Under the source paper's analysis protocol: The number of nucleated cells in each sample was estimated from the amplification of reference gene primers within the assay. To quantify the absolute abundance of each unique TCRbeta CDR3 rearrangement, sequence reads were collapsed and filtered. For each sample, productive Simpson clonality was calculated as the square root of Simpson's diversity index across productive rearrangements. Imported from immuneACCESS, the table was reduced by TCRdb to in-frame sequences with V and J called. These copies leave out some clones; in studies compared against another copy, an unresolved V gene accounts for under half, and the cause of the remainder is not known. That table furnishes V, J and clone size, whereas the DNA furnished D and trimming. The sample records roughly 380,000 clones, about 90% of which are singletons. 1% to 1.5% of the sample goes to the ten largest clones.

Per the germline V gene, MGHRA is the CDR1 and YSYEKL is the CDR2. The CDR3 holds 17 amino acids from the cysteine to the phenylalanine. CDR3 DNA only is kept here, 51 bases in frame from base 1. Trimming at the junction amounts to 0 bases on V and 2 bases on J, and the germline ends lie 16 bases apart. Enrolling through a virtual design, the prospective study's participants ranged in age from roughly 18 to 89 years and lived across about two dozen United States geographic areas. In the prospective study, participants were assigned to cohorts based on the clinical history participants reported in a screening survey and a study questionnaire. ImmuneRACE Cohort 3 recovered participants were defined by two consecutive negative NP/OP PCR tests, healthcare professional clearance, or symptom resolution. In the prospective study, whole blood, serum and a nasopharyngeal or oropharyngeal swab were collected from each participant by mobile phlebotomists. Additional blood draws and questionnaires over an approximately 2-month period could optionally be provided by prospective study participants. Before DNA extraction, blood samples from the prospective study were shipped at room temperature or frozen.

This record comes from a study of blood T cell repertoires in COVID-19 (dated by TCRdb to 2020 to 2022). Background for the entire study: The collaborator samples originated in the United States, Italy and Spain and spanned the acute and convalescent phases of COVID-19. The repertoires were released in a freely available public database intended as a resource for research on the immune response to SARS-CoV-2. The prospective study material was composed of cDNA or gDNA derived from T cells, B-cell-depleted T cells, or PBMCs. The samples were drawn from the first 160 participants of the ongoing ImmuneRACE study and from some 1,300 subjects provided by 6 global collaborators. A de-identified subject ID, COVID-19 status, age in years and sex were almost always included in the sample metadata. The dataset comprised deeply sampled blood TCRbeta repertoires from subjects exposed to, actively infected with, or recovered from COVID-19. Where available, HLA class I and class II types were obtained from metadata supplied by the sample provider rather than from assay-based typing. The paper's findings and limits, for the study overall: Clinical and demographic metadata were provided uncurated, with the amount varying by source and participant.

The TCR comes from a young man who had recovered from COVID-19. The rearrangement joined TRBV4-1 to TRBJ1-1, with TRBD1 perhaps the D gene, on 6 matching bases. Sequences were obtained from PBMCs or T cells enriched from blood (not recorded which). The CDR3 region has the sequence CASSQDLGHRVNTEAFF. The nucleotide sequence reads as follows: TGCGCCAGCAGCCAAGATCTAGGCCACAGGGTAAACACTGAAGCTTTCTTT.